What follows is one TCR beta chain and its context. This clonotype occurred many times. Its antigen is still unknown. The record has no base qualities; no much larger clone is one base away. The data were taken from a study of CD8 T cells in ankylosing spondylitis (dated by TCRdb to 2016 to 2017). General notes on the study: To find TCR variants linked to disease, the study profiled T cell receptor beta repertoires in ankylosing spondylitis patients and healthy donors. The full study cohort was made up of about two dozen ankylosing spondylitis patients and 95 to 130 healthy donors. Peripheral blood was sampled, and synovial fluid was additionally collected from ankylosing spondylitis patients. What the work shows at the level of the full study, not this receptor alone: The disease-linked clones showed a CD8+ phenotype and occurred at relatively low frequencies in peripheral blood. Some motif variants were previously reported in synovial fluid and blood of reactive arthritis patients, suggesting common disease-initiation mechanisms. The disease-linked clones were reported as significantly enriched in matched synovial fluid samples from ankylosing spondylitis patients. Blood from ankylosing spondylitis patients appeared to be characterized by a TCR beta motif made up of under 10 highly homologous amino acid variants.

Deletion took 6 bases off V and 9 bases off J, with a span of 6 bases between the germline ends. From the cysteine up to the phenylalanine, the CDR3 has a length of 11 residues. Solely the CDR3 DNA is kept, with 33 bases framed from the first base. CDR1 and CDR2, per the germline V gene (reference sequence), are MNHNY and SVGAGI. Instrument used: Illumina HiSeq 2500. Quantitative 5'-RACE with molecular barcodes was used to prepare TCR beta libraries. In the authors' own workflow: A new computational method, built on a probabilistic model of VDJ rearrangement, was used to identify disease-linked TCR variants. TCRdb trimmed public reads at Q25 via fastp, called clones via MiXCR and kept in-frame beta chains. Rows with a matching CDR3 protein are joined into one entry that keeps the most common DNA and genes. The V and J calls here are based on TCRdb, not the publication. This sample holds about 300,000 distinct CDR3 sequences; roughly 12% were observed only once. Around 8.4% of the sample is taken by the ten largest.

This sequence was found in a female donor with ankylosing spondylitis or in good health (not recorded which). The sequencing sample was made of blood, either unsorted or a sorted T cell fraction (not recorded which). This sequence uses TRBV6-6 and TRBJ1-6; confidence is insufficient to name the D gene. The CDR3 region reads CASSDLSPLHF. DNA sequence: TGTGCCAGCAGCGACCTTTCACCCCTCCACTTT.